These 27 T cell receptor beta chains came from one sample sequenced in a study of T cells in Graves' hyperthyroidism and ophthalmopathy. The investigators amplified TCR beta CDR3 regions from RNA transcripts. Initially, a first-round RT-PCR of the TCR CDR3 employed the HTBI primer set. TCRdb itself ran the multiplex PCR reads through MiXCR, one entry per CDR3 protein. Found here are some 510,000 distinct CDR3 sequences, 20% of them singletons; the top ten hold around a quarter. The specimen was blood. Receptors were obtained from a young man with Graves' hyperthyroidism.

In this sample, this clonotype turned up many times. The rearrangement uses TRBV4-1 and TRBJ1-1; 7 bases map to TRBD1. Trimming at V came to 2 bases and at J to 1 base, leaving 7 bases not matched to a gene. Germline V gene lookup returns CDR1 MGHRA and CDR2 YSYEKL. This CDR3 has 16 amino acids. This CDR3 is CASSQKPGGWNTEAFF. The CDR3 bases are TGCGCCAGCAGCCAAAAGCCAGGGGGATGGAACACTGAAGCTTTCTTT.

This clonotype was counted ten times or more. V usage is TRBV20-1 and J usage is TRBJ2-5; D may be TRBD2 (6 bases). The germline CDR1 and CDR2 sequences are DFQATT and SNEGSKA (reference sequence). Trimming took 6 bases from V and 3 from J, leaving 17 bases between them. This CDR3 spans 14 amino acids. The CDR3 loop is CSALPTSREETQYF. The CDR3 nucleotides read TGCAGTGCCCTCCCTACTAGCCGAGAAGAGACCCAGTACTTC.

This clonotype was counted many times. CDR3 region: CASSFTGENTEAFF. CDR3 DNA: TGTGCCAGCAGTTTCACGGGGGAGAACACTGAAGCTTTCTTT. The chain employs TRBV6-5 and TRBJ1-1, with D perhaps matching TRBD1 (5 bases). The CDR3 runs to 14 residues. Germline V gene data show CDR1 as MNHEY and CDR2 as SVGAGI. V dropped 4 bases and J dropped 1 base, with 10 bases sitting between them.

This clonotype was counted ten times or more. This rearrangement joins TRBV7-9 to TRBJ1-1; D ambiguous. Trimming left V 1 base short and J 6 bases short, with 6 bases between. The CDR3 contains 12 residues. Germline CDR1 reads SEHNR; CDR2 reads FQNEAQ (reference sequence). The CDR3 nucleotides are TGTGCCAGCAGCTTAGGGTTAGCTGAAGCTTTCTTT. As protein: CASSLGLAEAFF.

This clonotype came up many times. The V call is TRBV24-1, the J call TRBJ1-5; D unresolved. CDR3 length equals 12 residues. Looked up from germline, CDR1 is KGHDR and CDR2 is SFDVKD. The V end lost 9 bases, the J end lost 5 bases, and 10 bases lay between the germline ends. CDR3 sequence: CATGGEHQPQHF. The CDR3 DNA sequence: TGTGCCACCGGCGGTGAGCATCAGCCCCAGCATTTT.

This chain links TRBV20-1 with TRBJ2-7; no clear D. The CDR3 has 12 residues. Trimming took 4 bases from V and 1 from J, leaving 8 bases between them. Germline CDR1 is DFQATT and CDR2 is SNEGSKA (reference sequence). The CDR3 here is CSATLTSYEQYF. CDR3 in DNA: TGCAGTGCTACCCTAACATCCTACGAGCAGTACTTC.

The chain couples TRBV10-3 to TRBJ1-2, with D perhaps TRBD1 (6 bases). The germline V and J ends were trimmed by 6 bases and 4 bases, with 21 bases remaining between them. The length of the CDR3 is 16 residues. Germline V gene data show CDR1 as ENHRY and CDR2 as SYGVKD. The CDR3 reads CAIRGETGGLTYGYTF. The CDR3 DNA reads TGTGCCATCAGGGGGGAGACAGGCGGACTTACCTATGGCTACACCTTC.

This clonotype has just a few counts. The rearrangement links TRBV30 to TRBJ1-2; 8 nucleotides line up with TRBD1. The CDR3 is 13 residues long. V was clipped by 3 bases and J by 4 bases; unmatched bases: 4. CDR1 and CDR2 (germline): GTSNPN, SVGIG (reference sequence). The CDR3: CAWRTGDGYGYTF. The CDR3 DNA is TGTGCCTGGAGGACAGGGGATGGCTATGGCTACACCTTC.

This clonotype turned up a few times. The chain carries TRBV7-9 and TRBJ2-7, with 8 bases that match TRBD1. After removal of 5 bases from V and 0 bases from J, the junction contained 6 bases not matched to a gene. CDR3 size: 15 residues. Germline V gene data show CDR1 as SEHNR and CDR2 as FQNEAQ (reference sequence). CDR3: CASSPRQGPSYEQYF. CDR3 nucleotide sequence: TGTGCCAGCAGCCCCCGACAGGGGCCCTCCTACGAGCAGTACTTC.

The V and J genes are TRBV7-2 and TRBJ2-5, with a tentative D call TRBD1 (6 bases). Trimming shortened V by 3 bases and J by 6 bases, and 14 bases separated the two germline ends. CDR1 and CDR2 (germline): SGHTA, FQGNSA. The length of the CDR3 is 14 residues. The CDR3 DNA is TGTGCCAGCAGCTTTCCCGGGACACCACAGACCCAGTACTTC. It encodes CASSFPGTPQTQYF.

The rearrangement uses TRBV5-1 and TRBJ1-1, with D possibly being TRBD1 (6 bases). CDR1 and CDR2 from the germline V gene are SGHRS and YFSETQ. This CDR3 spans 16 amino acids. Trimming removed 5 bases at V and 0 bases at J, with 17 bases between. The CDR3 bases are TGCGCCAGCAGATCTGCGCCGGGACAAATGAACACTGAAGCTTTCTTT. It yields the protein CASRSAPGQMNTEAFF. The complete variable domain, with remaining parts taken from reference TRBV5-1 and TRBJ1-1, reads KAGVTQTPRYLIKTRGQQVTLSCSPISGHRSVSWYQQTPGQGLQFLFEYFSETQRNKGNFPGRFSGRQFSNSRSEMNVSTLELGDSALYLCASRSAPGQMNTEAFFGQGTRLTVV.

V is TRBV12-3 or TRBV12-4 and J is TRBJ1-2, with D perhaps matching TRBD1 (6 bases). Trimming left V 6 bases short and J 2 bases short, with 13 bases between. The CDR3 is 14 residues long. CDR3 region: CASSPGQNNYGYTF. DNA of the CDR3: TGTGCCAGCAGCCCAGGACAGAACAACTATGGCTACACCTTC.

This clonotype was recorded many times. This may be a read error: a much more frequent sequence differs by one nucleotide. This chain uses TRBV28 with TRBJ1-5, with D possibly TRBD1 on 5 matching bases. Germline-derived CDR1 and CDR2 are MDHEN and SYDVKM. The CDR3 is 13 residues long. Trimming took 8 bases from V and 6 from J, leaving 14 bases between them. CDR3 bases: TGTGCCAGCCGTGGAGGGGCAGGTCAGCCCCAGCATTTT. Its protein is CASRGGAGQPQHF.

This clonotype showed up many times. The CDR3 bases are TGTGCCAGCAGTCCGGGATCGGGTAACTATGGCTACACCTTC. Its translation is CASSPGSGNYGYTF. V gene TRBV27 combines with J gene TRBJ1-2, with D unclear. Trimming removed 5 bases at V and 1 base at J, with 11 bases between. The germline V gene encodes CDR1 MNHEY and CDR2 SMNVEV (reference sequence). This CDR3 is built from 14 residues.

The V gene is TRBV12-3 or TRBV12-4, the J gene TRBJ1-3; D call uncertain. Trimming took 8 bases from V and 0 from J, leaving 14 bases between them. This CDR3 has 15 residues. CDR3 protein: CASDEGGPSGNTIYF. The CDR3 bases are TGTGCCAGCGACGAGGGCGGCCCCTCTGGAAACACCATATATTTT.

This clonotype was detected ten times or more. V and J are TRBV6-1 and TRBJ2-7, with TRBD2 matching 7 bases. Germline V gene lookup returns CDR1 MNHNS and CDR2 SASEGT. Trimming took 7 bases from V and 2 from J; bases not matched to a gene: 11. CDR3 length equals 15 residues. The CDR3 is CASTPGSSGTYEQYF. CDR3 in DNA: TGTGCCAGCACCCCAGGCTCTAGCGGTACCTACGAGCAGTACTTC.

This clonotype occurred a few times. The CDR3: CASSLVAGAPTYNEQFF. Written as DNA, the CDR3 is TGTGCCAGCAGCTTAGTAGCGGGGGCCCCTACCTACAATGAGCAGTTCTTC. This chain joins TRBV7-8 and TRBJ2-1; 9 bases map to TRBD2. There are 17 residues in the CDR3. Germline lookup yields CDR1 SGHVS and CDR2 FQNEAQ. V was clipped by 1 base and J by 2 bases; unmatched bases: 6.

This sequence joins TRBV6-2 or TRBV6-3 and TRBJ1-1; D possibly corresponds to TRBD1 (5 bases). Trimming pared 5 bases from V and 4 bases from J, leaving 26 bases between. From germline, CDR1 is MNHEY and CDR2 SVGEGT. CDR3 length equals 18 residues. Here the CDR3 DNA reads TGTGCCAGCAGTCCAGGGTGGTCAAAGGCGAGCGGGACCACTGAAGCTTTCTTT. This codes for CASSPGWSKASGTTEAFF.

This chain links TRBV6-1 with TRBJ2-1; perhaps TRBD1 as D (6 bases). CDR1 is MNHNS and CDR2 is SASEGT in the germline V gene. V was shortened by 6 bases and J by 0 bases, with 15 bases between the two germline ends. The CDR3 is made up of 16 amino acids. The CDR3 loop reads CASSQQGPRSYNEQFF. Here the CDR3 DNA reads TGTGCCAGCAGCCAACAGGGCCCCCGCTCCTACAATGAGCAGTTCTTC.

The chain joins TRBV24-1 to TRBJ2-3; 7 bases fit TRBD1. CDR1 KGHDR and CDR2 SFDVKD come from the germline V gene. CDR3 size: 14 residues. With 7 bases clipped from V and 3 bases from J, the junction kept 6 bases outside the gene matches. This chain's CDR3 is CATSHRGRTDTQYF. The CDR3 DNA follows: TGTGCCACCAGCCACAGGGGAAGGACAGATACGCAGTATTTT.

The sample holds many counts of this clonotype. The chain recombines TRBV4-1 with TRBJ1-5, with no clear D. This CDR3 is 15 amino acids long. V was cut by 1 base and J by 6 bases, with 13 bases left in between. CDR1 is MGHRA, CDR2 YSYEKL, per germline. CDR3 coding DNA: TGCGCCAGCAGCCAAGCGGACGGATGGGGTCAGCCCCAGCATTTT. Residues: CASSQADGWGQPQHF.

The V gene is TRBV7-9, the J gene TRBJ2-7, with D perhaps TRBD2 (6 bases). Between the trimmed V and J ends, which lost 7 bases and 1 base, there was a span of 11 bases. The CDR3 sequence is 13 residues long. Germline V gene sequence: CDR1 SEHNR, CDR2 FQNEAQ (reference sequence). CDR3 region: CASTPGESYEQYF. The CDR3 nucleotides read TGTGCCAGCACCCCGGGGGAGTCCTACGAGCAGTACTTC.

This clonotype appeared a few times. The rearrangement links TRBV4-1 to TRBJ2-5; D remains ambiguous. V gave up 0 bases and J gave up 4 bases, with 15 bases separating them. The CDR3 is 16 amino acids. Per germline, CDR1 MGHRA and CDR2 YSYEKL. CDR3 protein: CASSQDRGLSGETQYF. The CDR3 DNA follows: TGCGCCAGCAGCCAAGATAGAGGCCTGTCGGGAGAGACCCAGTACTTC.

Many counts were recorded for this clonotype. V gene TRBV6-5 combines with J gene TRBJ2-2; TRBD2 might be the D (6 bases). This CDR3 is 12 amino acids long. Germline V lookup: CDR1 MNHEY, CDR2 SVGAGI. V was clipped by 6 bases and J by 7 bases, with 9 bases between them. CDR3 sequence: CASSPGVGELFF. The CDR3 DNA sequence: TGTGCCAGCAGCCCGGGGGTCGGGGAGCTGTTTTTT.

This CDR3 reads CASSYRGGPQPQHF. Written as DNA, the CDR3 is TGTGCCAGCAGTTACAGGGGGGGCCCCCAGCCCCAGCATTTT. The rearrangement joins TRBV6-5 to TRBJ1-5; possibly TRBD1 for D (6 bases). V was pared by 2 bases and J by 7 bases, with 12 bases between. Per germline, CDR1 MNHEY and CDR2 SVGAGI. The CDR3 has 14 residues.

This chain joins TRBV12-3 or TRBV12-4 and TRBJ2-2; 14 nucleotides match TRBD2. V dropped 6 bases and J dropped 3; count of bases not matched to a gene: 9. The CDR3 has 18 residues. CDR3 bases: TGTGCCAGCAGCTCGTCGGGACTAGCGGGAGCGCACACCGGGGAGCTGTTTTTT. Residues: CASSSSGLAGAHTGELFF.

The rearrangement links TRBV3-1 to TRBJ2-7; a possible D gene is TRBD1 (6 bases). This CDR3 contains 16 residues. Trimming stripped 0 bases from V and 2 bases from J, with 14 bases between. Per germline, CDR1 LGHDT and CDR2 YNNKEL (reference sequence). The CDR3 bases are TGTGCCAGCAGCCAAGATCCCACAGGGACCCCCTACGAGCAGTACTTC. Protein product: CASSQDPTGTPYEQYF.